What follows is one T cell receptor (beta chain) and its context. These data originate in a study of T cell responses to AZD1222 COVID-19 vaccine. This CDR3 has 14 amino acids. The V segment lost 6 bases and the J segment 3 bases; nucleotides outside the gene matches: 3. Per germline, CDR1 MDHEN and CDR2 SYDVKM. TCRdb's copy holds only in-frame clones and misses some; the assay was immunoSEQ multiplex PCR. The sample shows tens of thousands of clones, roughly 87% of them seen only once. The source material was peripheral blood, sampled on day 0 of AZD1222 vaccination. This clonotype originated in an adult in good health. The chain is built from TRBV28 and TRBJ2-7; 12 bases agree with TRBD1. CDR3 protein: CASRGQGAGYEQYF. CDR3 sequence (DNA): TGTGCCAGCAGGGGACAGGGGGCGGGCTACGAGCAGTACTTC.